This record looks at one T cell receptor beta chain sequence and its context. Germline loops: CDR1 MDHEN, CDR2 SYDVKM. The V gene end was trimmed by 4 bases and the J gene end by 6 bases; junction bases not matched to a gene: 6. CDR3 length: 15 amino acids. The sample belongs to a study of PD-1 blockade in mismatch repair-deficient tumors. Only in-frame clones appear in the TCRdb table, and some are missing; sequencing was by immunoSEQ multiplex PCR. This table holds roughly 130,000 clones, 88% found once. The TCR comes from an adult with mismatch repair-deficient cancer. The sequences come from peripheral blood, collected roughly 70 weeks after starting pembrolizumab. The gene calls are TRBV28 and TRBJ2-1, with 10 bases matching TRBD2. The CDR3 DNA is TGTGCCAGCAGTTCAACTCGACTAGCGGGCAATGAGCAGTTCTTC. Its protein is CASSSTRLAGNEQFF.